A selection of T cell receptor beta chains follows, all from one sample in a study of monozygotic twins with inflammatory bowel disease. TCRdb derives one entry per CDR3 protein from the 5' RACE reads, leaving out DNA. This specimen shows some 450,000 distinct CDR3 sequences; the ten leading clones hold 2.4%. Sequencing was done on a sample of blood. The source is a human donor with ulcerative colitis or Crohn's disease, or a healthy co-twin of an affected twin (not recorded which). Both conserved end residues are part of each CDR3. The order of the fields is V gene, J gene, CDR3 protein.

TRBV5-1,TRBJ1-1,CASSLTGVAFF
TRBV7-2,TRBJ2-3,CASSISPSTDTQYF
TRBV19,TRBJ2-1,CASSSAGGPVEQFF
TRBV12-3/TRBV12-4,TRBJ1-5,CASSSGQGEHF
TRBV7-2,TRBJ2-3,CASSPWGADTDTQYF
TRBV7-9,TRBJ2-1,CATGISSYNEQFF
TRBV5-1,TRBJ2-1,CASRYGRGEDNEQFF
TRBV4-3,TRBJ2-2,CASSLMTSGMNTGELFF
TRBV10-2,TRBJ2-3,CASSERGDSADTQYF
TRBV7-2,TRBJ2-7,CASSLDYRGTTYEQYF
TRBV7-2,TRBJ2-2,CASSLSRTGELFF
TRBV6-1,TRBJ1-5,CASSPAWSNQPQHF
TRBV20-1,TRBJ2-1,CSARDPGTGDKQFF
TRBV7-9,TRBJ2-2,CASLPGTSDNTGELFF
TRBV10-3,TRBJ1-1,CAISESADTNTEAFF
TRBV5-1,TRBJ1-2,CASSVAGGQNYGYTF
TRBV14,TRBJ2-5,CASSQLQQETKYF
TRBV5-1,TRBJ2-5,CASSSSPGETQYF
TRBV20-1,TRBJ2-5,CSARTGTGVWETQYF
TRBV20-1,TRBJ2-7,CSARDITPGSSYEQYF
TRBV7-8,TRBJ2-6,CASSPGQWAGANVLTF
TRBV21-1,TRBJ2-5,CASIGTQETQYF
TRBV5-1,TRBJ1-1,CASGSGGAGTEAFF
TRBV5-1,TRBJ1-1,CASSLDPLGNTEAFF
TRBV10-3,TRBJ2-3,CAISGLSGRRDTQYF
TRBV19,TRBJ1-4,CASSVLRYNEKLFF
TRBV7-2,TRBJ2-3,CASSLSPGGADTQYF
TRBV20-1,TRBJ1-1,CSASYRGGVNTEAFF
TRBV20-1,TRBJ2-3,CSASSSYLSASTDTQYF
TRBV5-6,TRBJ2-5,CASSFDRAEETQYF
TRBV29-1,TRBJ1-2,CSVEVASTGGVGYTF
TRBV2,TRBJ2-5,CASRRDRETQYF
TRBV10-3,TRBJ2-1,CATTTNRNSYNEQFF
TRBV27,TRBJ2-5,CASSPTNQETQYF
TRBV15,TRBJ2-1,CATSRDRGLAYNEQFF
TRBV20-1,TRBJ2-7,CSANGLTGGPLEQYF
TRBV14,TRBJ2-1,CASSRRTSGGYNEQFF
TRBV11-2,TRBJ2-3,CASSLRGRDVSTDTQYF
TRBV5-1,TRBJ2-3,CASSLGPLTDTQYF
TRBV7-9,TRBJ2-1,CASSRFSSGGGNEQFF